One sample yielded the 10 T cell receptor beta chains listed below, sequenced in a study of CD8 T cells in ankylosing spondylitis. TCRdb re-called the 5' RACE reads with MiXCR, one entry per CDR3 protein. The table records 350,000 to 450,000 distinct CDR3 sequences, 20% to 25% of them present only once. Sequences were obtained from blood, either unsorted or a sorted T cell fraction (not recorded which). The origin of the receptors is a male donor with ankylosing spondylitis or in good health (not recorded which).

This clonotype has just a few counts. The chain links TRBV6-1 to TRBJ2-7; D unclear. In germline, CDR1 is MNHNS, CDR2 SASEGT. V lost 6 bases to trimming and J lost 0 bases, with 9 bases between them. The CDR3 has 13 residues. CDR3 in amino acids: CASRHPSSYEQYF. The CDR3 DNA reads as TGTGCCAGCAGACACCCCAGCTCCTACGAGCAGTACTTC.

This clonotype was found many times. CDR3 region: CSARPSGGRTDTQYF. The DNA of the CDR3 is TGCAGTGCTAGGCCTAGCGGGGGCCGCACAGATACGCAGTATTTT. V gene TRBV20-1 combines with J gene TRBJ2-3; 10 bases are a match to TRBD2. This CDR3 is built from 15 residues. The germline V gene encodes CDR1 DFQATT and CDR2 SNEGSKA (reference sequence). J lost 1 base, V lost 3 bases, and 4 bases had no gene match.

This clonotype was detected a few times. This chain links TRBV5-1 with TRBJ2-1, with D hard to call. The CDR3 covers 16 residues. Per the germline V gene, CDR1 is SGHRS and CDR2 is YFSETQ. The ends were cut back, 4 bases at V and 1 base at J, with 15 bases in the middle. CDR3: CASSNLWEESYNEQFF. As DNA, the CDR3 is TGCGCCAGCAGCAACCTATGGGAAGAGTCCTACAATGAGCAGTTCTTC.

V is TRBV15 and J is TRBJ2-5, with TRBD1 matching 7 bases. CDR1 LNHNV and CDR2 YYDKDF come from the germline V gene (reference sequence). The CDR3 is 14 residues long. V trimming: 4 bases; J trimming: 6 bases; junction bases outside the gene matches: 8. The CDR3 reads CATSTQGTGKTQYF. CDR3 sequence (DNA): TGTGCCACCAGCACACAGGGGACGGGAAAGACCCAGTACTTC. Full variable domain (rest looked up from reference TRBV15 and TRBJ2-5): DAMVIQNPRYQVTQFGKPVTLSCSQTLNHNVMYWYQQKSSQAPKLLFHYYDKDFNNEADTPDNFQSRRPNTSFCFLDIRSPGLGDTAMYLCATSTQGTGKTQYFGPGTRLLVL.

This clonotype came up a few times. The genes are TRBV4-1 and TRBJ2-7; D remains ambiguous. Germline V gene sequence: CDR1 MGHRA, CDR2 YSYEKL. This CDR3 has 15 amino acids. Trimming removed 4 bases from V and 0 bases from J, with 13 bases in between. CDR3 nucleotides: TGCGCCAGCAGCCCCGACATCGAAAGCTCCTACGAGCAGTACTTC. Translation: CASSPDIESSYEQYF.

This clonotype was detected a few times. The chain joins TRBV28 to TRBJ2-2; no firm D call. Trimming pared 4 bases from V and 2 bases from J, leaving 23 bases between. This CDR3 is built from 19 residues. Germline CDR1 reads MDHEN; CDR2 reads SYDVKM. CDR3 sequence: CASSSPYKEIPLNTGELFF. CDR3 DNA sequence: TGTGCCAGCAGTTCGCCCTATAAAGAGATTCCCCTTAACACCGGGGAGCTGTTTTTT.

This clonotype showed up just a few times. The rearrangement uses TRBV6-5 and TRBJ2-1; the match to TRBD1 covers 10 bases. CDR3 length: 15 residues. V was pared by 6 bases and J by 8 bases, with 10 bases of the junction left unmatched. Germline assignment: CDR1 MNHEY and CDR2 SVGAGI. The CDR3 protein is CASSSRGTGDHEQFF. Here the CDR3 DNA reads TGTGCCAGCAGCTCTCGGGGGACAGGGGATCATGAGCAGTTCTTC.

As DNA, the CDR3 is TGCGCCAGCAGCCAAGATACTAGCCCCTACAATGAGCAGTTCTTC. Encoded protein: CASSQDTSPYNEQFF. The chain recombines TRBV4-1 with TRBJ2-1, with D tentatively TRBD2 (6 bases). The CDR3 runs 15 residues. The V gene lost 0 bases and the J gene lost 2 bases, with 8 bases spanning the gap. Germline CDR1 reads MGHRA; CDR2 reads YSYEKL.

This sequence joins TRBV5-5 and TRBJ2-1; D not certain. Deletions cut 4 bases from V and 6 bases from J, with 8 bases between. The CDR3 has 12 amino acids. The germline V gene encodes CDR1 SGHKS and CDR2 YYEKEE (reference sequence). As DNA, the CDR3 is TGTGCCAGCAGCCCGCCGGTCAATGAGCAGTTCTTC. It encodes CASSPPVNEQFF.

This clonotype has only a few counts. The chain recombines TRBV4-2 with TRBJ2-1; 13 bases agree with TRBD2. V trimming: 0 bases; J trimming: 0 bases; junction bases outside the gene matches: 8. CDR1 and CDR2 (germline): LGHNA, YNFKEQ. The CDR3 runs 20 residues. The CDR3 loop is CASSQDPGLAGPSSYNEQFF. CDR3 coding DNA: TGTGCCAGCAGCCAAGATCCGGGACTAGCGGGGCCTAGCTCCTACAATGAGCAGTTCTTC.